These 21 T cell receptor beta chains were sequenced from one sample in a study of blood T cell repertoires in COVID-19. Assay: immunoSEQ multiplex PCR; the TCRdb copy retains only in-frame clones and omits some. The sample records 250,000 to 300,000 clones, 80% to 95% being singletons. Sequences were obtained from PBMCs or T cells enriched from blood (not recorded which). Receptor source: a woman aged 25-40 years who had recovered from COVID-19.

V and J are TRBV25-1 and TRBJ1-2; D is uncertain. The germline gives CDR1 MGHDK, CDR2 SYGVNS. Trimming stripped 5 bases from V and 0 bases from J, with 7 bases between. There are 13 residues in the CDR3. CDR3 residues: CASSSRSNYGYTF. CDR3 coding DNA: TGTGCCAGCAGTTCCAGATCTAACTATGGCTACACCTTC.

V gene TRBV5-4 combines with J gene TRBJ2-1; possibly TRBD1 for D (5 bases). CDR1 and CDR2 from the germline V gene are SGHNT and YYREEE (reference sequence). V dropped 0 bases and J dropped 8 bases, with 12 bases sitting between them. CDR3 length equals 14 residues. The CDR3 loop is CASSLADTRDEQFF. In DNA, the CDR3 is TGTGCCAGCAGCTTGGCGGACACCCGGGATGAGCAGTTCTTC.

This rearrangement joins TRBV18 to TRBJ1-1; 10 bases are shared with TRBD1. Germline V gene data show CDR1 as KGHSH and CDR2 as LQKENI. The junction had 3 bases not matched to a gene; V was cut back by 2 bases and J by 6 bases. There are 14 residues in the CDR3. The CDR3 spells CASSPRQGAAEAFF. The CDR3 DNA follows: TGTGCCAGCTCACCAAGACAGGGGGCCGCTGAAGCTTTCTTT. The whole variable domain, remainder taken from reference TRBV18 and TRBJ1-1, is NAGVMQNPRHLVRRRGQEARLRCSPMKGHSHVYWYRQLPEEGLKFMVYLQKENIIDESGMPKERFSAEFPKEGPSILRIQQVVRGDSAAYFCASSPRQGAAEAFFGQGTRLTVV.

The rearrangement links TRBV7-3 to TRBJ2-2; a weak D match, TRBD1 (5 bases). Trimming pared 1 base from V and 5 bases from J, leaving 5 bases between. The CDR3 covers 13 residues. Per the germline V gene, CDR1 is SGHTA and CDR2 is FQGTGA. The CDR3 protein is CASSLKGTGELFF. Here the CDR3 DNA reads TGTGCCAGCAGCTTAAAGGGGACCGGGGAGCTGTTTTTT.

This chain joins TRBV4-1 and TRBJ2-1; TRBD2 aligns across 9 bases. Germline V gene sequence: CDR1 MGHRA, CDR2 YSYEKL. V was clipped by 0 bases and J by 12 bases; unmatched bases: 9. This CDR3 is 15 amino acids long. The chain's CDR3 is CASSQEGREGRGQFF. The CDR3 nucleotides are TGCGCCAGCAGCCAAGAAGGGCGGGAGGGCCGTGGGCAGTTCTTC.

V gene TRBV19 combines with J gene TRBJ1-5, with TRBD1 identical over 7 bases. The CDR3 loop spans 15 amino acids. Trimming removed 5 bases from V and 7 bases from J; junction bases left unmatched: 11. Germline V gene lookup returns CDR1 LNHDA and CDR2 SQIVND (reference sequence). The CDR3 nucleotides are TGTGCCAGTAGTCCTCGGACAGGACCAGGGCAGCCCCAGCATTTT. It is translated as CASSPRTGPGQPQHF. Looking up the rest from reference TRBV19 and TRBJ1-5 gives the full variable domain: DGGITQSPKYLFRKEGQNVTLSCEQNLNHDAMYWYRQDPGQGLRLIYYSQIVNDFQKGDIAEGYSVSREKKESFPLTVTSAQKNPTAFYLCASSPRTGPGQPQHFGDGTRLSIL.

This chain connects TRBV2 to TRBJ1-4; a possible D gene is TRBD1 (6 bases). The CDR3 runs to 12 residues. CDR1 SNHLY and CDR2 FYNNEI come from the germline V gene. Between the trimmed V and J ends, which lost 10 bases and 8 bases, there was a span of 14 bases. This CDR3 reads CATGGAGEKLFF. Written as DNA, the CDR3 is TGTGCCACCGGGGGGGCCGGGGAAAAACTGTTTTTT. Full variable domain (rest looked up from reference TRBV2 and TRBJ1-4): EPEVTQTPSHQVTQMGQEVILRCVPISNHLYFYWYRQILGQKVEFLVSFYNNEISEKSEIFDDQFSVERPDGSNFTLKIRSTKLEDSAMYFCATGGAGEKLFFGSGTQLSVL.

This chain links TRBV5-1 with TRBJ1-4; D ambiguous. Germline V gene sequence: CDR1 SGHRS, CDR2 YFSETQ. Trimming took 3 bases from V and 0 from J, leaving 6 bases between them. CDR3 length: 14 amino acids. Written as DNA, the CDR3 is TGCGCCAGCAGCTCCGAGGCAACTAATGAAAAACTGTTTTTT. This codes for CASSSEATNEKLFF.

This sequence joins TRBV2 and TRBJ1-5; a possible D gene is TRBD1 (5 bases). Trimming took off 2 bases at V and 11 bases at J, with 13 bases between the two ends. This CDR3 comprises 13 residues. Germline V gene sequence: CDR1 SNHLY, CDR2 FYNNEI. The CDR3 here is CASSERQQMAQHF. The CDR3, as DNA: TGTGCCAGCAGTGAACGACAGCAAATGGCCCAGCATTTT.

The chain combines TRBV19 with TRBJ2-1; perhaps TRBD2 as D (7 bases). V was pared by 5 bases and J by 6 bases, with 20 bases between. The V gene's germline CDR1 is LNHDA and CDR2 SQIVND (reference sequence). This CDR3 has 16 amino acids. Here the CDR3 DNA reads TGTGCCAGTAGTCTAAATAGCGGAGGGGGGGGCAATGAGCAGTTCTTC. Amino acids: CASSLNSGGGGNEQFF.

The count of this clone is one. The V gene is TRBV4-3, the J gene TRBJ2-5, with TRBD2 matching 13 bases. Germline CDR1 LGHNA, CDR2 YSLEER. The CDR3 runs 19 residues. Trimming took 0 bases from V and 1 from J; bases not matched to a gene: 8. The DNA of the CDR3 is TGCGCCAGCAGCCAAGAGGGGACTAGCGGGGTCCCCTCCCAAGAGACCCAGTACTTC. It specifies CASSQEGTSGVPSQETQYF.

V usage is TRBV3-1 (or the pseudogene TRBV3-2) and J usage is TRBJ2-7; D remains ambiguous. Germline lookup yields CDR1 LGHDT and CDR2 YNNKEL (reference sequence). This CDR3 is built from 15 residues. The V gene lost 0 bases and the J gene lost 2 bases, with 11 bases spanning the gap. The CDR3 protein is CASSQEVVRTYEQYF. As DNA, the CDR3 is TGTGCCAGCAGCCAAGAGGTAGTTCGAACCTACGAGCAGTACTTC.

The chain joins TRBV13 to TRBJ1-1; the D is unclear. V gave up 5 bases and J gave up 5 bases, with 15 bases separating them. This CDR3 comprises 14 residues. Germline CDR1 is PRHDT and CDR2 is FYEKMQ (reference sequence). CDR3 sequence (DNA): TGTGCCAGCAGCCTCACGCGGGGTTTAACTGAAGCTTTCTTT. Amino acids: CASSLTRGLTEAFF.

This chain uses TRBV28 with TRBJ2-7; 11 positions agree with TRBD1. With 6 bases clipped from V and 1 base from J, the junction kept 11 bases outside the gene matches. The CDR3 consists of 17 residues. CDR1 and CDR2 from the germline V gene are MDHEN and SYDVKM. CDR3 in DNA: TGTGCCAGCAGGCCAACCCCCGGGACAGGGGGATCCTACGAGCAGTACTTC. Protein sequence: CASRPTPGTGGSYEQYF.

This chain links TRBV28 with TRBJ1-4; possible D gene TRBD1, 5 bases. CDR1 MDHEN and CDR2 SYDVKM come from the germline V gene. This CDR3 comprises 14 residues. Between the trimmed V and J ends, which lost 3 bases and 9 bases, there was a span of 14 bases. In DNA, the CDR3 is TGTGCCAGCAGTTTCCAGGGAGGGGTAAAAAAACTGTTTTTT. Protein product: CASSFQGGVKKLFF.

The genes are TRBV5-6 and TRBJ1-1, with TRBD1 as a possible D gene (5 bases). The CDR3 runs 14 residues. From germline, CDR1 is SGHDT and CDR2 YYEEEE. Deletions cut 2 bases from V and 2 bases from J, with 10 bases between. The CDR3 DNA follows: TGTGCCAGCAGCTTTGGGGCAGAAAACACTGAAGCTTTCTTT. Amino acid sequence: CASSFGAENTEAFF.

This chain connects TRBV28 to TRBJ2-7; TRBD2 agrees at 10 bases. J gave up 2 bases and V 4 bases, and 5 bases lay outside the gene matches. Germline CDR1 reads MDHEN; CDR2 reads SYDVKM. There are 15 residues in the CDR3. CDR3 in amino acids: CASSYSGRPPYEQYF. The CDR3 DNA follows: TGTGCCAGCAGTTATAGCGGGAGGCCCCCCTACGAGCAGTACTTC.

The chain links TRBV6-5 to TRBJ2-3; 8 nucleotides agree with TRBD2. V gave up 8 bases and J gave up 3 bases; unmatched junction bases: 10. The CDR3 spans 15 residues. Looked up from germline, CDR1 is MNHEY and CDR2 is SVGAGI. The CDR3 DNA follows: TGTGCCAGCGACCTAATAGCGGGATTTACAGATACGCAGTATTTT. Amino acid sequence: CASDLIAGFTDTQYF.

The chain has TRBV7-3 and TRBJ2-1, with 7 bases identical to TRBD1. The CDR3 extends over 16 amino acids. V was clipped by 5 bases and J by 0 bases; unmatched bases: 7. Germline V lookup: CDR1 SGHTA, CDR2 FQGTGA. The CDR3 here is CASSLQGDPSYNEQFF. For the CDR3, the DNA is TGTGCCAGCAGCCTCCAGGGGGACCCCTCCTACAATGAGCAGTTCTTC.

This clone was seen a single time. This chain links TRBV9 with TRBJ2-1; TRBD1 aligns across 12 bases. This CDR3 is 15 amino acids long. V dropped 3 bases and J dropped 3; count of bases not matched to a gene: 1. Per the germline V gene, CDR1 is SGDLS and CDR2 is YYNGEE. The CDR3 loop is CASSGDRGLYNEQFF. DNA for the CDR3: TGTGCCAGCAGCGGGGACAGGGGGCTCTACAATGAGCAGTTCTTC.

The rearrangement uses TRBV11-2 and TRBJ2-1, with TRBD1 as a possible D gene (6 bases). Germline V CDR1 and CDR2: SGHAT, FQNNGV. Trimming took 5 bases from V and 6 from J, leaving 20 bases between them. There are 16 residues in the CDR3. This chain's CDR3 is CASSTQNDGGLNEQFF. The CDR3, as DNA: TGTGCCAGCAGCACCCAAAACGATGGGGGCCTCAATGAGCAGTTCTTC. The variable domain in full, completed from reference TRBV11-2 and TRBJ2-1, reads EAGVAQSPRYKIIEKRQSVAFWCNPISGHATLYWYQQILGQGPKLLIQFQNNGVVDDSQLPKDRFSAERLKGVDSTLKIQPAKLEDSAVYLCASSTQNDGGLNEQFFGPGTRLTVL.